These 12 T cell receptor beta chains came from one sample sequenced in a study of radiotherapy plus CTLA-4 blockade in lung cancer listed by TCRdb under 2018. The library was made by the immunoSEQ multiplex PCR assay. TCRdb stores this immuneACCESS table with in-frame sequences only. Part of the clones is absent; in the studies checked, under half of the shortfall reflects unresolved V genes, and no reason is known for the rest. Across this sample there are 83,000 or so clones, with over 80% seen only once. In total, the top ten clones hold 0.75% to 0.95% of the sample. The source was peripheral blood, collected from a patient treated with radiotherapy plus ipilimumab. These receptors were obtained from a human donor with non-small cell lung cancer who had stable disease on radiotherapy plus ipilimumab.

This sequence joins TRBV4-1 and TRBJ1-2; 7 nucleotides align to TRBD1. The CDR3 extends over 14 amino acids. Per germline, CDR1 MGHRA and CDR2 YSYEKL. The trim removed 3 bases at V and 2 bases at J, leaving 3 bases unmatched. In DNA, the CDR3 is TGCGCCAGCAGCCAGGCAGGGGGGAACTATGGCTACACCTTC. Its translation: CASSQAGGNYGYTF.

This clone was counted a single time. The rearrangement links TRBV25-1 to TRBJ2-2; TRBD1 agrees at 8 bases. This CDR3 has 15 residues. Per the germline V gene, CDR1 is MGHDK and CDR2 is SYGVNS. V shed 4 bases and J 3 bases; nucleotides not matched to a gene: 4. The CDR3 bases are TGTGCCAGCAGTGTAGGACAGGGTTACACCGGGGAGCTGTTTTTT. Amino acids: CASSVGQGYTGELFF.

This clone was recorded a few times. V is TRBV10-1 and J is TRBJ2-1; TRBD2 agrees at 9 bases. This CDR3 is built from 17 residues. Germline lookup yields CDR1 WNHNN and CDR2 SYGVQD (reference sequence). With V trimmed by 3 bases and J by 5 bases, 11 bases remained unmatched. This CDR3 is CASSDQRGVAGDNEQFF. The CDR3 DNA reads as TGCGCCAGCAGTGATCAAAGGGGTGTAGCGGGGGACAATGAGCAGTTCTTC.

This clone was observed a handful of times. J is TRBJ2-7 and V is TRBV7-9; D call uncertain. This CDR3 is built from 16 residues. Germline V CDR1 and CDR2: SEHNR, FQNEAQ (reference sequence). V lost 5 bases to trimming and J lost 0 bases, with 17 bases between them. This CDR3 reads CASSHSRSQNSYEQYF. The CDR3, as DNA: TGTGCCAGCAGCCACAGCAGGAGTCAGAACTCCTACGAGCAGTACTTC. The variable domain in full, with the rest retrieved from reference TRBV7-9 and TRBJ2-7, is DTGVSQNPRHKITKRGQNVTFRCDPISEHNRLYWYRQTLGQGPEFLTYFQNEAQLEKSRLLSDRFSAERPKGSFSTLEIQRTEQGDSAMYLCASSHSRSQNSYEQYFGPGTRLTVT.

The chain combines TRBV5-6 with TRBJ1-1; D remains unclear. V dropped 0 bases and J dropped 2 bases, with 11 bases sitting between them. Germline CDR1 SGHDT, CDR2 YYEEEE. The CDR3 covers 15 residues. CDR3 coding DNA: TGTGCCAGCAGCTTGGCGACCCCCCGAAACACTGAAGCTTTCTTT. As protein: CASSLATPRNTEAFF. Based on the CDR3 plus reference TRBV5-6 and TRBJ1-1, the full variable domain is DAGVTQSPTHLIKTRGQQVTLRCSPKSGHDTVSWYQQALGQGPQFIFQYYEEEERQRGNFPDRFSGHQFPNYSSELNVNALLLGDSALYLCASSLATPRNTEAFFGQGTRLTVV.

The genes are TRBV28 and TRBJ1-5, with 7 positions matching TRBD1. Per germline, CDR1 MDHEN and CDR2 SYDVKM. There are 17 residues in the CDR3. The V gene end was trimmed by 5 bases and the J gene end by 6 bases; junction bases not matched to a gene: 16. The CDR3 DNA sequence: TGTGCCAGCAGTACCCTCACCAGGGGGTGGGTCGGTCAGCCCCAGCATTTT. Translation gives CASSTLTRGWVGQPQHF.

V is TRBV10-3 and J is TRBJ1-5, with 7 bases aligning to TRBD1. The CDR3 sequence is 14 residues long. Losses at the gene ends were 11 bases for V and 0 bases for J; bases not matched to a gene: 7. The germline CDR1 and CDR2 sequences are ENHRY and SYGVKD. The CDR3 region has the DNA TGTGCCTCTAGACAGGGCACTAGCAATCAGCCCCAGCATTTT. It yields the protein CASRQGTSNQPQHF.

V usage is TRBV7-6 and J usage is TRBJ1-3; unclear D gene. Trimming shortened V by 5 bases and J by 0 bases, and 8 bases separated the two germline ends. The germline V gene encodes CDR1 SGHVS and CDR2 FNYEAQ. The CDR3 spans 14 residues. As DNA, the CDR3 is TGTGCCAGCAGCCCTATTCCCTCTGGAAACACCATATATTTT. Amino acids: CASSPIPSGNTIYF.

The table lists this clone with a few counts. The rearrangement links TRBV11-3 to TRBJ1-2, with TRBD1 matching 8 bases. Trimming cost V 0 bases and J 8 bases; bases outside gene matches: 5. The CDR3 has 14 amino acids. Germline CDR1 is SGHNT and CDR2 is YENEEA. CDR3 coding DNA: TGTGCCAGCAGCTTAGACCCGACAGGGGACGGCTACACCTTC. It encodes CASSLDPTGDGYTF.

This chain uses TRBV4-1 with TRBJ1-1; no definite D call. The CDR3 spans 15 residues. Germline V gives CDR1 MGHRA, CDR2 YSYEKL. V lost 3 bases, J lost 1 base, and 12 bases lay in between. The CDR3 loop reads CASSHLDSRNTEAFF. Here the CDR3 DNA reads TGCGCCAGCAGCCACCTAGACTCACGGAACACTGAAGCTTTCTTT.

There are a few counts of this clone. V and J are TRBV7-9 and TRBJ2-7; D perhaps matches TRBD1 (6 bases). V was trimmed by 2 bases and J by 1 base, leaving 12 bases between them. The CDR3 contains 15 residues. Germline V CDR1 and CDR2: SEHNR, FQNEAQ (reference sequence). The CDR3 DNA is TGTGCCAGCAGCTTATTCACAGGGTATTCCTACGAGCAGTACTTC. Translating gives CASSLFTGYSYEQYF.

This clone was seen more than once but under ten times. The chain is built from TRBV5-4 and TRBJ2-2; D unclear. Trimming stripped 5 bases from V and 1 base from J, with 6 bases between. The V gene's germline CDR1 is SGHNT and CDR2 YYREEE (reference sequence). This CDR3 has 13 residues. In nucleotides, the CDR3 is TGTGCCAGCAGTCAGCGGAACACCGGGGAGCTGTTTTTT. This translates into CASSQRNTGELFF.